This T cell receptor beta chain is from a study of cytomegalovirus exposure and HLA in healthy donors. Broader study findings: In presence/absence analyses, roughly uniform sequencing depth across donors was assumed. Researchers catalogued approximately 170 TCR beta chains as cytomegalovirus-associated. Later, an analysis found that common viral pathogens appeared to be linked with several of the most significant clusters.

With regard to this clone: Its antigen is unknown.

The PCR employed 60 Vbeta primers together with 13 Jbeta primers. This table comes from immunoSEQ multiplex PCR, and its TCRdb copy is limited to in-frame clones, with some not included. In the table there are roughly 190,000 clones, more than 65% of which are singletons. This CDR3 comprises 13 residues. The V end lost 0 bases, the J end lost 8 bases, and 8 bases lay between the germline ends. Germline V lookup: CDR1 MRHNA, CDR2 SNTAGT. V gene TRBV6-4 combines with J gene TRBJ2-1; D is ambiguous. The clonotype was recovered from a woman in her twenties or thirties in good health and CMV-seronegative. The sequenced material came from PBMCs. This CDR3 is CASSDSATDEQFF. CDR3 coding DNA: TGTGCCAGCAGTGACTCGGCTACAGATGAGCAGTTCTTC.